This entry lists 10 T cell receptor beta chains sequenced from one sample in a study of control samples from healthy donors and cancer patients. This table comes from immunoSEQ multiplex PCR, and its TCRdb copy is limited to in-frame clones, with some not included. The sample includes 85,000 to 100,000 clones, more than 75% of them seen just once. Material: blood. The receptor set was obtained from a man aged 55 to 69 in good health.

The chain combines TRBV27 with TRBJ2-7, with 7 bases lining up with TRBD2. The CDR3 is 16 amino acids. V was pared by 0 bases and J by 2 bases, with 7 bases of the junction left unmatched. Germline CDR1 and CDR2: MNHEY and SMNVEV (reference sequence). CDR3: CASSLSGAGIPYEQYF. In DNA form, the CDR3 reads TGTGCCAGCAGTTTATCCGGAGCGGGGATACCCTACGAGCAGTACTTC.

The rearrangement links TRBV28 to TRBJ1-5; the D is unclear. This CDR3 contains 12 residues. Between the trimmed V and J ends, which lost 7 bases and 6 bases, there was a span of 10 bases. CDR1 and CDR2 (germline): MDHEN, SYDVKM. Written as DNA, the CDR3 is TGTGCCAGCACCTTGATAGGTCAGCCCCAGCATTTT. Protein sequence: CASTLIGQPQHF.

The chain recombines TRBV6-4 with TRBJ1-2; 10 positions match TRBD1. This CDR3 is 13 amino acids long. Germline V gene data show CDR1 as MRHNA and CDR2 as SNTAGT. The ends lost 5 bases at V and 5 bases at J; junction bases unmatched: 2. CDR3 nucleotide sequence: TGTGCCAGCAGTCCGGACAGGGGGTATGGCTACACCTTC. This sequence encodes CASSPDRGYGYTF.

The rearrangement uses TRBV6-5 and TRBJ1-1; a weak D match, TRBD1 (6 bases). The CDR3 length is 13 residues. Germline-derived CDR1 and CDR2 are MNHEY and SVGAGI. The germline V and J ends were trimmed by 6 bases and 0 bases, with 8 bases remaining between them. The CDR3 nucleotides read TGTGCCAGCAGACAGGGTCTGAACACTGAAGCTTTCTTT. Its protein product is CASRQGLNTEAFF.

The chain is built from TRBV10-2 and TRBJ2-1; 7 bases match TRBD2. This CDR3 spans 13 amino acids. The germline CDR1 and CDR2 sequences are WSHSY and SAAADI. J lost 7 bases, V lost 8 bases, and 8 bases had no gene match. CDR3 DNA sequence: TGCGCCAGCGGACTAGACTCAAGGAATGAGCAGTTCTTC. Amino acid sequence: CASGLDSRNEQFF.

The V call is TRBV11-2, the J call TRBJ2-7, with a weak D call TRBD1 (5 bases). CDR3 length equals 18 residues. Germline-derived CDR1 and CDR2 are SGHAT and FQNNGV. V gave up 0 bases and J gave up 7 bases, with 25 bases separating them. CDR3 nucleotides: TGTGCCAGCAGCTTAGATAACGACAGACTTGTCGGAACCTGGGAGCAGTACTTC. Protein product: CASSLDNDRLVGTWEQYF.

In this sample, this clone turned up a few times. The chain links TRBV19 to TRBJ1-3; TRBD1 might be the D (6 bases). This CDR3 spans 20 amino acids. Germline V gene sequence: CDR1 LNHDA, CDR2 SQIVND (reference sequence). V lost 7 bases, J lost 0 bases, and 28 bases lay in between. The DNA for the CDR3 is TGTGCCAGTATGCACCCGGCAGGACAGCCCCCGCTCAACTCTGGAAACACCATATATTTT. Translated: CASMHPAGQPPLNSGNTIYF.

This chain connects TRBV5-1 to TRBJ2-1; 7 bases fit TRBD1. Germline V CDR1 and CDR2: SGHRS, YFSETQ. This CDR3 spans 15 amino acids. With 4 bases clipped from V and 10 bases from J, the junction kept 14 bases outside the gene matches. The CDR3, as DNA: TGCGCCAGCAGCCCAGACCTGACAGGGAAAGGCGAGCAGTTCTTC. Translated: CASSPDLTGKGEQFF.

This clone appeared a single time. The chain recombines TRBV13 with TRBJ2-5, with unresolved D. Germline CDR1 and CDR2: PRHDT and FYEKMQ (reference sequence). The CDR3 has 13 amino acids. Trimming stripped 2 bases from V and 4 bases from J, with 8 bases between. CDR3 nucleotide sequence: TGTGCCAGCAGCTTACCGGCTGGAGAGACCCAGTACTTC. Translated, it gives CASSLPAGETQYF.

The J gene is TRBJ2-3, the V gene TRBV7-2; D is unclear. The CDR3 is 13 residues long. Germline V lookup: CDR1 SGHTA, CDR2 FQGNSA. V shed 4 bases and J shed 4 bases, with 9 bases lying between them. In DNA form, the CDR3 reads TGTGCCAGCAGCTCCAGAAGGTCAGATACGCAGTATTTT. As protein: CASSSRRSDTQYF.